The 9 T cell receptor beta chains given below trace back to one sample, sequenced in a study of blood T cell repertoires in COVID-19. The protocol was immunoSEQ multiplex PCR, while the TCRdb copy is restricted to in-frame clones and leaves out a portion. The data contain around 390,000 clones, more than 75% of them singletons. Sequenced input: PBMCs or T cells enriched from blood (not recorded which). The source of these receptors is a woman in her 50s who had recovered from COVID-19.

V and J are TRBV7-9 and TRBJ1-5, with D perhaps matching TRBD1 (6 bases). The germline CDR1 and CDR2 sequences are SEHNR and FQNEAQ (reference sequence). V was shortened by 5 bases and J by 13 bases, with 15 bases between the two germline ends. The CDR3 runs 12 residues. The CDR3 region is CASSASTGWQHF. The CDR3 DNA reads TGTGCCAGCAGCGCGTCAACAGGGTGGCAGCATTTT.

V and J are TRBV3-1 (or the pseudogene TRBV3-2) and TRBJ1-1; D call uncertain. The germline V gene encodes CDR1 LGHDT and CDR2 YNNKEL (reference sequence). V shed 4 bases and J shed 0 bases, with 9 bases lying between them. There are 14 residues in the CDR3. Here the CDR3 DNA reads TGTGCCAGCAGCCCGGACGGGGTGAACACTGAAGCTTTCTTT. Translated: CASSPDGVNTEAFF.

The chain couples TRBV12-3 or TRBV12-4 to TRBJ2-7; D gene ambiguous. Trimming removed 5 bases at V and 13 bases at J, with 21 bases between. The CDR3 is 13 residues long. In DNA form, the CDR3 reads TGTGCCAGCAGTCCTCGCAACCGTCCTCCGAGCTACTTC. It encodes CASSPRNRPPSYF.

This clone was recorded only once. The V call is TRBV7-2, the J call TRBJ2-7; TRBD2 agrees at 9 bases. Looked up from germline, CDR1 is SGHTA and CDR2 is FQGNSA. V shed 2 bases and J 2 bases; nucleotides not matched to a gene: 13. The CDR3 spans 18 residues. CDR3 DNA sequence: TGTGCCAGCAGCTTAAGAGGGAGGCTAGCGGGGAGACCCTACGAGCAGTACTTC. Protein: CASSLRGRLAGRPYEQYF.

The gene calls are TRBV29-1 and TRBJ2-7, with a tentative D call TRBD1 (5 bases). Germline CDR1 SQVTM, CDR2 ANQGSEA. V lost 0 bases and J 5 bases, leaving 14 bases between the germline ends. The CDR3 length is 14 residues. DNA of the CDR3: TGCAGCGTTGAAGATCCGGCCAGGGCCCACGAGCAGTACTTC. Translating it yields CSVEDPARAHEQYF.

The rearrangement joins TRBV2 to TRBJ2-7; 11 bases align to TRBD1. V was pared by 5 bases and J by 2 bases, with 11 bases of the junction left unmatched. CDR3 length equals 17 residues. Germline V gene data show CDR1 as SNHLY and CDR2 as FYNNEI. For the CDR3, the DNA is TGTGCCAGCAGTATTGTTGGACAGGGGGCTAATACCTACGAGCAGTACTTC. Translating it yields CASSIVGQGANTYEQYF.

This chain links TRBV28 with TRBJ1-6; no clear D. V lost 8 bases, J lost 0 bases, and 8 bases lay in between. Germline loops: CDR1 MDHEN, CDR2 SYDVKM. This CDR3 has 14 residues. The chain's CDR3 is CASGRVSYNSPLHF. CDR3 nucleotide sequence: TGTGCCAGCGGGCGAGTCTCCTATAATTCACCCCTCCACTTT.

V gene TRBV28 combines with J gene TRBJ1-5, with a possible D match to TRBD1 (6 bases). The V gene lost 2 bases and the J gene lost 1 base, with 9 bases spanning the gap. From germline, CDR1 is MDHEN and CDR2 SYDVKM. The CDR3 extends over 15 amino acids. The DNA for the CDR3 is TGTGCCAGCAGTTTAAGTCAGGGGAGCAATCAGCCCCAGCATTTT. Translated, it gives CASSLSQGSNQPQHF. The complete variable domain, with remaining parts taken from reference TRBV28 and TRBJ1-5, reads DVKVTQSSRYLVKRTGEKVFLECVQDMDHENMFWYRQDPGLGLRLIYFSYDVKMKEKGDIPEGYSVSREKKERFSLILESASTNQTSMYLCASSLSQGSNQPQHFGDGTRLSIL.

This clone was seen a single time. The V call is TRBV9, the J call TRBJ2-4; tentatively, D is TRBD1 (5 bases). The germline V gene encodes CDR1 SGDLS and CDR2 YYNGEE. The CDR3 is 14 amino acids. V shed 0 bases and J shed 9 bases, with 13 bases lying between them. The CDR3 bases are TGTGCCAGCAGCGTAGGGCAGGGTTTAAGCATTCAGTACTTC. Residues: CASSVGQGLSIQYF.